These 4 T cell receptor beta chains were sequenced from one sample in a study of OX40 agonist ivuxolimab in advanced cancers. The assay was immunoSEQ multiplex PCR, and TCRdb's table has in-frame clones only and misses some. This table holds around 40,000 clones, over 80% found once. Sequenced material: CD4+ or CD8+ T cells sorted from blood, taken in a trial of the OX40 agonist ivuxolimab. The source is an adult with an advanced solid tumor such as melanoma, head and neck, liver or kidney cancer.

V gene TRBV6-5 combines with J gene TRBJ1-2; D not resolved. The CDR3 length is 13 residues. Trimming shortened V by 4 bases and J by 7 bases, and 13 bases separated the two germline ends. From germline, CDR1 is MNHEY and CDR2 SVGAGI. The CDR3, as DNA: TGTGCCAGCAGTTTCCGGACTTTGGGTGGCTACACCTTC. Its protein product is CASSFRTLGGYTF.

The chain employs TRBV27 and TRBJ2-7; D is perhaps TRBD2 (7 bases). Trimming removed 6 bases at V and 4 bases at J, with 25 bases between. CDR1 and CDR2 from the germline V gene are MNHEY and SMNVEV (reference sequence). The CDR3 contains 17 residues. CDR3 DNA sequence: TGTGCCAGCAGCGGGACATGGGGGGCGGGAGAACAATACGAGCAGTACTTC. Encoded protein: CASSGTWGAGEQYEQYF.

The chain joins TRBV6-5 to TRBJ1-5; TRBD1 might be the D (5 bases). The CDR3 totals 13 residues. The germline V and J ends were trimmed by 6 bases and 6 bases, with 12 bases remaining between them. Germline assignment: CDR1 MNHEY and CDR2 SVGAGI. CDR3 in DNA: TGTGCCAGCAGCCAAAGGGGATCTCAGCCCCAGCATTTT. It specifies CASSQRGSQPQHF.

The chain has TRBV11-2 and TRBJ1-2, with D perhaps TRBD1 (5 bases). The CDR3 has 14 amino acids. The V end lost 1 base, the J end lost 9 bases, and 15 bases lay between the germline ends. CDR1 SGHAT and CDR2 FQNNGV come from the germline V gene. The CDR3 coding sequence is TGTGCCAGCAGCTTAGTTGAAGGGGTCGGGAGCTACACCTTC. It encodes CASSLVEGVGSYTF.